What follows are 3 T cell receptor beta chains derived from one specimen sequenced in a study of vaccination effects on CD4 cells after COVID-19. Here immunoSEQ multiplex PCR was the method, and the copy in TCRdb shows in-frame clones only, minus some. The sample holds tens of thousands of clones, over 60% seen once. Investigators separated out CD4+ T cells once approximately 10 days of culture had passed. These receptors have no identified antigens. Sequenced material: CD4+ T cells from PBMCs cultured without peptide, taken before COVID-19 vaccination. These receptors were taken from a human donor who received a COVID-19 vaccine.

CDR3 sequence reads: CASSGTGSGGNSPLHF. The CDR3 bases are TGTGCCAGCAGTGGGACAGGTAGTGGGGGTAATTCACCCCTCCACTTT. The chain uses TRBV2 and TRBJ1-6; 7 nucleotides match TRBD1. Germline V gene data show CDR1 as SNHLY and CDR2 as FYNNEI. V shed 4 bases and J 6 bases; nucleotides not matched to a gene: 9. The CDR3 has 16 amino acids. Variable domain in full (rest from reference TRBV2 and TRBJ1-6): EPEVTQTPSHQVTQMGQEVILRCVPISNHLYFYWYRQILGQKVEFLVSFYNNEISEKSEIFDDQFSVERPDGSNFTLKIRSTKLEDSAMYFCASSGTGSGGNSPLHFGNGTRLTVT.

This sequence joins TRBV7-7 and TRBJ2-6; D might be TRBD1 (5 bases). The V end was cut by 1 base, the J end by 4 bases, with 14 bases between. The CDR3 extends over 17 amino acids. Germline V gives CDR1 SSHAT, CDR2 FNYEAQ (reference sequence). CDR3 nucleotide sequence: TGTGCCAGCAGCTTAGAGTTAGGGGTACTGGGGGCCAACGTCCTGACTTTC. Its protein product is CASSLELGVLGANVLTF.

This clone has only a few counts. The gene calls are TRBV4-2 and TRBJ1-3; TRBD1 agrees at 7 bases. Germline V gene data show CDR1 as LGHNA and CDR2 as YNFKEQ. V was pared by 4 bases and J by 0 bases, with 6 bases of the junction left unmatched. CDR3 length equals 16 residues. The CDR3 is CASSRETGFSGNTIYF. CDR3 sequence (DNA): TGTGCCAGCAGCCGAGAGACAGGGTTCTCTGGAAACACCATATATTTT.